These 15 T cell receptor beta chains were sequenced from one sample in a study of patients and donors after allogeneic stem cell transplantation. TCRdb reprocessed the RT-PCR reads via MiXCR and lists one record per CDR3 protein. The sample has approximately 150,000 distinct CDR3 sequences, about 24% seen once. The sequencing input was blood, either unsorted or a sorted T cell fraction (not recorded which). The receptors come from a human donor who was either an allogeneic HSCT recipient or a stem cell or donor lymphocyte infusion donor (not recorded which). It is not recorded whose cells these are; they may come from a transplant donor.

This rearrangement joins TRBV5-1 to TRBJ2-3; no clear D. V lost 0 bases and J 0 bases, leaving 8 bases between the germline ends. Germline V CDR1 and CDR2: SGHRS, YFSETQ. The CDR3 sequence is 15 residues long. The CDR3 coding sequence is TGCGCCAGCAGCTTGGAGCAGCGAAGCACAGATACGCAGTATTTT. Translating it yields CASSLEQRSTDTQYF.

In this sample, this clonotype turned up a few times. The rearrangement links TRBV20-1 to TRBJ1-1; no clear D gene. This CDR3 spans 11 amino acids. Between the trimmed V and J ends, which lost 2 bases and 3 bases, there was a span of 4 bases. Germline loops: CDR1 DFQATT, CDR2 SNEGSKA (reference sequence). CDR3 region: CSARWDTEAFF. The CDR3 nucleotides are TGCAGTGCTAGATGGGACACTGAAGCTTTCTTT.

V is TRBV7-2 and J is TRBJ1-1; D remains ambiguous. The germline V gene has CDR1 SGHTA and CDR2 FQGNSA. The CDR3 consists of 15 residues. Trimming took off 0 bases at V and 7 bases at J, with 15 bases between the two ends. This CDR3 is CASSLAPVDGYEAFF. CDR3 sequence (DNA): TGTGCCAGCAGCTTAGCGCCAGTGGACGGCTATGAAGCTTTCTTT. Full variable domain (missing parts from reference TRBV7-2 and TRBJ1-1): GAGVSQSPSNKVTEKGKDVELRCDPISGHTALYWYRQSLGQGLEFLIYFQGNSAPDKSGLPSDRFSAERTGGSVSTLTIQRTQQEDSAVYLCASSLAPVDGYEAFFGQGTRLTVV.

At least ten counts were recorded for this clonotype. The chain employs TRBV29-1 and TRBJ1-1; D is uncertain. With 3 bases removed from V and 10 bases from J, the gap between germline ends came to 9 bases. This CDR3 is 10 amino acids long. Germline CDR1 is SQVTM and CDR2 is ANQGSEA. In DNA, the CDR3 is TGCAGCGTTGATTTCGGGAGAGCTTTCTTT. It yields the protein CSVDFGRAFF.

V gene TRBV5-1 combines with J gene TRBJ2-5; 9 nucleotides line up with TRBD1. The germline gives CDR1 SGHRS, CDR2 YFSETQ. CDR3 length: 14 residues. The V and J ends lost 3 bases and 5 bases, in that order; junction bases with no gene match: 5. The DNA for the CDR3 is TGCGCCAGCAGCTGGACAGGGGCTAGGGAGACCCAGTACTTC. Encoded protein: CASSWTGARETQYF. The full variable domain, completed using reference TRBV5-1 and TRBJ2-5, is KAGVTQTPRYLIKTRGQQVTLSCSPISGHRSVSWYQQTPGQGLQFLFEYFSETQRNKGNFPGRFSGRQFSNSRSEMNVSTLELGDSALYLCASSWTGARETQYFGPGTRLLVL.

This clonotype was seen only a few times. This rearrangement joins TRBV5-1 to TRBJ1-1; the D is unclear. CDR1 and CDR2 (germline): SGHRS, YFSETQ. CDR3 length: 14 residues. Trimming stripped 7 bases from V and 1 base from J, with 14 bases between. CDR3 region: CASLPGPGNTEAFF. The CDR3 nucleotides are TGCGCCAGCTTACCAGGACCGGGGAACACTGAAGCTTTCTTT.

This clonotype was seen only a few times. This chain connects TRBV2 to TRBJ1-1; 9 bases are shared with TRBD1. This CDR3 comprises 15 residues. Trimming at V came to 6 bases and at J to 5 bases, leaving 10 bases not matched to a gene. CDR1 SNHLY and CDR2 FYNNEI come from the germline V gene. CDR3 bases: TGTGCCAGCAGGGCGTGGACAGGGGTATATACTGAAGCTTTCTTT. Translated, it gives CASRAWTGVYTEAFF.

Only a few counts were recorded for this clonotype. This chain joins TRBV7-3 and TRBJ1-3; TRBD1 might be the D (6 bases). This CDR3 has 16 amino acids. CDR1 and CDR2 (germline): SGHTA, FQGTGA. V lost 4 bases and J lost 0, with 13 bases in between. The CDR3, as DNA: TGTGCCAGCAGCTCCTCGGGACACTCCTCTGGAAACACCATATATTTT. Its protein is CASSSSGHSSGNTIYF.

This clonotype turned up a few times. This chain uses TRBV6-2 or TRBV6-3 with TRBJ2-1, with 14 bases lining up with TRBD2. CDR1 and CDR2 from the germline V gene are MNHEY and SVGEGT. Trimming cost V 6 bases and J 7 bases; bases outside gene matches: 8. This CDR3 is built from 16 residues. CDR3 in DNA: TGTGCCAGCAGCCGACGACTAGCGGGAGGGGGGAATGAGCAGTTCTTC. This translates into CASSRRLAGGGNEQFF.

The rearrangement links TRBV10-3 to TRBJ2-5, with D perhaps matching TRBD1 or TRBD2 (6 bases each). The length of the CDR3 is 17 residues. V lost 4 bases and J 3 bases, leaving 21 bases between the germline ends. The germline V gene has CDR1 ENHRY and CDR2 SYGVKD. As DNA, the CDR3 is TGTGCCATCAGTGGGGGTTACCGGGGGACACCCAAAGAGACCCAGTACTTC. This codes for CAISGGYRGTPKETQYF.

The sample holds a few counts of this clonotype. The chain has TRBV18 and TRBJ2-7; no clear D gene. Germline V lookup: CDR1 KGHSH, CDR2 LQKENI. CDR3 length: 15 residues. With 0 bases removed from V and 1 base from J, the gap between germline ends came to 10 bases. Here the CDR3 reads CASSPPSGVSYEQYF. DNA for the CDR3: TGTGCCAGCTCACCACCGAGTGGAGTTTCCTACGAGCAGTACTTC. Looking up the rest from reference TRBV18 and TRBJ2-7 gives the full variable domain: NAGVMQNPRHLVRRRGQEARLRCSPMKGHSHVYWYRQLPEEGLKFMVYLQKENIIDESGMPKERFSAEFPKEGPSILRIQQVVRGDSAAYFCASSPPSGVSYEQYFGPGTRLTVT.

This chain links TRBV7-2 with TRBJ1-5, with TRBD1 as a possible D gene (5 bases). The CDR3 runs to 15 residues. The germline gives CDR1 SGHTA, CDR2 FQGNSA. V was shortened by 0 bases and J by 5 bases, with 11 bases between the two germline ends. In DNA, the CDR3 is TGTGCCAGCAGCTTAGCCGTTGGAGGGGATCAGCCCCAGCATTTT. It yields the protein CASSLAVGGDQPQHF.

This clonotype was seen only a few times. The J gene is TRBJ1-1, the V gene TRBV19, with D perhaps TRBD1 (5 bases). V dropped 9 bases and J dropped 4 bases, with 15 bases sitting between them. CDR1 is LNHDA, CDR2 SQIVND, per germline (reference sequence). The CDR3 contains 13 residues. CDR3 sequence (DNA): TGTGCCAGCGACCCTGTTGGGGGCACTGAAGCTTTCTTT. Its translation: CASDPVGGTEAFF. Complete variable domain (other parts from reference TRBV19 and TRBJ1-1): DGGITQSPKYLFRKEGQNVTLSCEQNLNHDAMYWYRQDPGQGLRLIYYSQIVNDFQKGDIAEGYSVSREKKESFPLTVTSAQKNPTAFYLCASDPVGGTEAFFGQGTRLTVV.

V usage is TRBV7-2 and J usage is TRBJ2-7; TRBD1 might be the D (5 bases). Deletions cut 1 base from V and 0 bases from J, with 10 bases between. There are 15 residues in the CDR3. Germline CDR1 SGHTA, CDR2 FQGNSA. CDR3 nucleotides: TGTGCCAGCAGCTTAGTTGGGGCAGGCTCCTACGAGCAGTACTTC. Its translation: CASSLVGAGSYEQYF.

This rearrangement joins TRBV2 to TRBJ2-1; D uncertain. The CDR3 is 17 amino acids. Germline V gene lookup returns CDR1 SNHLY and CDR2 FYNNEI. Trimming took 4 bases from V and 0 from J, leaving 16 bases between them. DNA for the CDR3: TGTGCCAGCAGTGGTTTATTGCCAGTGAGCTCCTACAATGAGCAGTTCTTC. The encoded protein is CASSGLLPVSSYNEQFF.